The sample holds many counts of the clone carrying this TCR beta chain. The antigen remains unidentified. The data originate from a study of lung T cells in sarcoidosis with Löfgren's syndrome. Turning to the study itself: Löfgren's syndrome patients were the main repertoire analysis focus.

Study observations and caveats: Multiple Löfgren's syndrome patients reportedly shared TRAV12-1 and TRBV2 CDR3 motifs. TRAV12-1 and TRBV2 were reportedly most expanded in Löfgren's patients. These T cells possibly recognize a putative, unidentified sarcoidosis-associated antigen.

V was clipped by 2 bases and J by 0 bases, with 8 bases between them. The germline V gene has CDR1 MNHNY and CDR2 SVGAGI (reference sequence). This CDR3 is 15 amino acids long. Using its own MiXCR run on the reads, TCRdb lists one record per CDR3 protein. The data hold some 19,000 distinct CDR3 sequences, with roughly 21% observed a single time. The sample comprised CD4+ T cells from bronchoalveolar lavage. The chain links TRBV6-6 to TRBJ1-5; D call uncertain. The TCR was taken from a human donor with sarcoidosis (Löfgren's syndrome or another form), or a control subject (not recorded which). In nucleotides, the CDR3 is TGTGCCAGCAGTTACGAGTCCTATAGCAATCAGCCCCAGCATTTT. Translation: CASSYESYSNQPQHF.